Each of the 19 T cell receptor beta chains below was sequenced from the same sample in a study of blood T cell repertoires in COVID-19. Assay: immunoSEQ multiplex PCR; the TCRdb copy retains only in-frame clones and omits some. The sample has a few hundred thousand clones, 75% to 90% seen once. Specimen: PBMCs or T cells enriched from blood (not recorded which). The origin of the receptors is a woman in her fifties or sixties who had recovered from COVID-19.

This clone was seen at least ten times. V and J are TRBV4-2 and TRBJ1-4; a possible D gene is TRBD1 (5 bases). Germline V gene sequence: CDR1 LGHNA, CDR2 YNFKEQ. The CDR3 contains 16 residues. Between the trimmed V and J ends, which lost 3 bases and 0 bases, there was a span of 11 bases. CDR3 in amino acids: CASSQGGFTTNEKLFF. As DNA, the CDR3 is TGTGCCAGCAGCCAGGGGGGGTTCACAACTAATGAAAAACTGTTTTTT.

The rearrangement uses TRBV7-2 and TRBJ2-7; TRBD2 might be the D (5 bases). The CDR3 is made up of 14 amino acids. Trimming pared 2 bases from V and 6 bases from J, leaving 14 bases between. Germline lookup yields CDR1 SGHTA and CDR2 FQGNSA. CDR3 in amino acids: CASSLSGLLREQYF. CDR3 bases: TGTGCCAGCAGCTTAAGCGGCCTCCTTCGCGAGCAGTACTTC.

This rearrangement joins TRBV6-1 to TRBJ2-1; the D gene is possibly TRBD2 (5 bases). Germline loops: CDR1 MNHNS, CDR2 SASEGT. This CDR3 region has 14 residues. The V end lost 3 bases, the J end lost 8 bases, and 14 bases lay between the germline ends. The DNA of the CDR3 is TGTGCCAGCAGTGATCGGGGTCGCCGGGATGAGCAGTTCTTC. Its translation is CASSDRGRRDEQFF.

The rearrangement joins TRBV18 to TRBJ1-3; the D is unclear. This CDR3 contains 18 residues. Germline V gives CDR1 KGHSH, CDR2 LQKENI. Trimming removed 1 base at V and 3 bases at J, with 19 bases between. The CDR3 nucleotides read TGTGCCAGCTCACCACAACAAGTCCTGGGCGCCCGTGGAAACACCATATATTTT. This encodes CASSPQQVLGARGNTIYF.

The rearrangement uses TRBV6-2 or TRBV6-3 and TRBJ2-7; D gene unclear. Trimming removed 2 bases from V and 6 bases from J, with 26 bases in between. This CDR3 is 18 amino acids long. Germline CDR1 is MNHEY and CDR2 is SVGEGT. The CDR3 nucleotides read TGTGCCAGCAGTTACCCGACGGCGATGCGGCTCCCAACTACCGAGCAGTACTTC. It yields the protein CASSYPTAMRLPTTEQYF.

This rearrangement joins TRBV5-5 to TRBJ2-3, with 10 bases fitting TRBD2. The CDR3 extends over 18 amino acids. Looked up from germline, CDR1 is SGHKS and CDR2 is YYEKEE (reference sequence). V lost 0 bases, J lost 1 base, and 8 bases stayed unmatched. CDR3 sequence (DNA): TGTGCCAGCAGCTTGGAGGCTAGCGGGAGTGATCGCACAGATACGCAGTATTTT. It specifies CASSLEASGSDRTDTQYF.

The rearrangement joins TRBV18 to TRBJ1-1; 7 bases map to TRBD1. Trimming cost V 3 bases and J 0 bases; bases outside gene matches: 7. This CDR3 region has 16 residues. Germline lookup yields CDR1 KGHSH and CDR2 LQKENI. CDR3: CASSPGTDNMNTEAFF. CDR3 DNA: TGTGCCAGCTCACCCGGGACAGACAACATGAACACTGAAGCTTTCTTT.

The chain joins TRBV2 to TRBJ1-2; possibly TRBD1 for D (6 bases). CDR3 length: 14 residues. The V and J ends lost 6 bases and 6 bases respectively, with 17 bases between them. The germline V gene has CDR1 SNHLY and CDR2 FYNNEI. CDR3 sequence (DNA): TGTGCCAGCAGGACTTACAGGGAAGTGGATGGCTACACCTTC. It is translated as CASRTYREVDGYTF.

This clone was observed a single time. This chain joins TRBV9 and TRBJ1-2; D gene uncertain. V was trimmed by 3 bases and J by 5 bases, leaving 14 bases between them. The CDR3 runs 14 residues. CDR1 and CDR2 (germline): SGDLS, YYNGEE. CDR3 nucleotide sequence: TGTGCCAGCAGCGCGGGAGCCTCGAGGTATGGCTACACCTTC. Its translation is CASSAGASRYGYTF. Full variable domain (remainder filled in from reference TRBV9 and TRBJ1-2): DSGVTQTPKHLITATGQRVTLRCSPRSGDLSVYWYQQSLDQGLQFLIQYYNGEERAKGNILERFSAQQFPDLHSELNLSSLELGDSALYFCASSAGASRYGYTFGSGTRLTVV.

V and J are TRBV30 and TRBJ2-2; 8 bases agree with TRBD1. V gave up 5 bases and J gave up 5 bases; unmatched junction bases: 7. The CDR3 loop spans 14 amino acids. Germline assignment: CDR1 GTSNPN and CDR2 SVGIG (reference sequence). CDR3 in DNA: TGTGCCTGGGGCGGACAGGGCTCGACCGGGGAGCTGTTTTTT. As protein: CAWGGQGSTGELFF. Drawing the rest from reference TRBV30 and TRBJ2-2, the complete variable domain is SQTIHQWPATLVQPVGSPLSLECTVEGTSNPNLYWYRQAAGRGLQLLFYSVGIGQISSEVPQNLSASRPQDRQFILSSKKLLLSDSGFYLCAWGGQGSTGELFFGEGSRLTVL.

This chain joins TRBV19 and TRBJ1-2; 8 nucleotides align to TRBD1. V trimming: 6 bases; J trimming: 5 bases; junction bases outside the gene matches: 11. Per germline, CDR1 LNHDA and CDR2 SQIVND (reference sequence). CDR3 size: 15 residues. This CDR3 is CASRTGVGVGYGYTF. The DNA of the CDR3 is TGTGCCAGTAGGACAGGGGTTGGGGTTGGATATGGCTACACCTTC.

This clone was recorded only once. J is TRBJ1-2 and V is TRBV18; TRBD1 agrees at 9 bases. After removal of 5 bases from V and 2 bases from J, the junction contained 6 bases not matched to a gene. CDR1 and CDR2 (germline): KGHSH, LQKENI. This CDR3 spans 15 amino acids. This chain's CDR3 is CASSSGQGRNYGYTF. The DNA for the CDR3 is TGTGCCAGCTCATCCGGACAGGGGCGAAACTATGGCTACACCTTC.

V usage is TRBV11-2 and J usage is TRBJ2-1; TRBD2 agrees at 15 bases. CDR3 length equals 17 residues. V lost 1 base, J lost 6 bases, and 4 bases stayed unmatched. Looked up from germline, CDR1 is SGHAT and CDR2 is FQNNGV. In DNA, the CDR3 is TGTGCCAGCAGCTTAGTGGGGACTAGCGGGAGGATCAATGAGCAGTTCTTC. Amino acid sequence: CASSLVGTSGRINEQFF.

V gene TRBV4-1 combines with J gene TRBJ2-7; 7 bases agree with TRBD1. With V trimmed by 4 bases and J by 2 bases, 8 bases remained unmatched. Germline values: CDR1 MGHRA, CDR2 YSYEKL. The CDR3 loop spans 15 amino acids. CDR3 DNA: TGCGCCAGCAGCCGGTCTGGGACAGACACCTACGAGCAGTACTTC. This codes for CASSRSGTDTYEQYF.

This chain uses TRBV4-3 with TRBJ2-7; D may be TRBD2 (6 bases). V lost 0 bases to trimming and J lost 3 bases, with 15 bases between them. In germline, CDR1 is LGHNA, CDR2 YSLEER. The length of the CDR3 is 16 residues. CDR3 protein: CASSQDPLGGGYEQYF. The CDR3 nucleotides read TGCGCCAGCAGCCAAGATCCTCTGGGGGGAGGCTACGAGCAGTACTTC.

This chain uses TRBV5-1 with TRBJ1-2; 9 bases match TRBD1. Germline CDR1 is SGHRS and CDR2 is YFSETQ. The length of the CDR3 is 16 residues. V dropped 2 bases and J dropped 6; count of bases not matched to a gene: 11. Here the CDR3 DNA reads TGCGCCAGCAGCTTCCCCGCCGGGACAGGGAACCATGGCTACACCTTC. Residues: CASSFPAGTGNHGYTF.

The chain uses TRBV11-3 and TRBJ1-1; unclear D gene. CDR1 SGHNT and CDR2 YENEEA come from the germline V gene. This CDR3 comprises 11 residues. The V end lost 3 bases, the J end lost 7 bases, and 6 bases lay between the germline ends. In DNA form, the CDR3 reads TGTGCCAGCAGCTTCGGAGGTGAAGCTTTCTTT. As protein: CASSFGGEAFF.

The V call is TRBV27, the J call TRBJ2-1; a weak D match, TRBD2 (5 bases). Germline CDR1 is MNHEY and CDR2 is SMNVEV (reference sequence). The V end was cut by 3 bases, the J end by 8 bases, with 11 bases between. The CDR3 runs to 13 residues. The CDR3 nucleotides read TGTGCCAGCAGTTTCTCCCGGCGGGATGAGCAGTTCTTC. Translating gives CASSFSRRDEQFF.

This chain links TRBV19 with TRBJ2-1; 9 positions agree with TRBD2. V trimming: 5 bases; J trimming: 8 bases; junction bases outside the gene matches: 10. The CDR3 is 15 residues long. The germline CDR1 and CDR2 sequences are LNHDA and SQIVND (reference sequence). The CDR3 DNA reads as TGTGCCAGTAGTTGGACTAGCGTGAATAATGATGAGCAGTTCTTC. Its translation is CASSWTSVNNDEQFF.